This T cell receptor beta chain is from a study of radiation and T cells in renal cell carcinoma. Study as a whole: Nephrectomy followed 15 Gy stereotactic body radiation by 4 weeks. General study points: From baseline, blood top tumor clonotypes peaked at 2 weeks post-radiation.

The CDR3 is 15 residues long. The ends were cut back, 2 bases at V and 5 bases at J, with 14 bases in the middle. In germline, CDR1 is MNHNY, CDR2 SVGAGI (reference sequence). Profiling relied on immunoSEQ multiplex PCR, and the TCRdb table lists in-frame clones only, not all of them. The data show roughly 120,000 clones, 81% seen once. Time point denoted: blood 2 weeks post-SBRT. As to treatment: 15 Gy SBRT to primary tumor, nephrectomy 4 weeks later. This renal cell carcinoma was of the clear cell type. As concerns this clone: Its antigen remains unidentified.

The V call is TRBV6-6, the J call TRBJ2-3; no clear D gene. The sequences come from blood, collected from a patient whose treatment included radiotherapy and nephrectomy. The clonotype originates from a woman aged 60-75 years with renal cell carcinoma. The CDR3 loop is CASSYDWVGLDTQYF. The CDR3 coding sequence is TGTGCCAGCAGTTACGACTGGGTAGGCTTAGATACGCAGTATTTT.